This TCR beta chain came from a study of Graves' ophthalmopathy and Graves' hyperthyroidism. Overall study findings and caveats: Thyroid clonotypes that were expanded above 0.001 frequency mostly also appeared in blood. Discrimination between ophthalmopathy and stable hyperthyroidism by a 13-signature model showed 85% to 90% sensitivity and more than 65% specificity.

A word on this clonotype: What it binds is unknown. A junction end diverges from the germline sequence, so it may reflect a read error.

As diagnostic evidence, clinical symptoms, serum thyroxine, TRAb, thyroid ultrasound and orbital computed tomography were relied upon. The TCR beta CDR3 regions underwent amplification from RNA transcripts. In the first round, RT-PCR was carried out with HTBI primers, and a multiplex PCR formed the second round. TCRdb redid the calling of the multiplex PCR reads with MiXCR, one entry per CDR3 protein. The table has about 700,000 distinct CDR3 sequences, 40% seen once. The TCR was taken from an adult man with Graves' ophthalmopathy. Sequenced: peripheral blood.

CDR3 sequence reads: CASSFRVSLLSGADVLTF. The CDR3 DNA is TGTGCCAGTAGTTTTAGAGTTTCCCTCCTCTCTGGGGCCGACGTCCTGACTTTC. The chain couples TRBV19 to TRBJ2-6; weak D call: TRBD1 (5 bases). Per the germline V gene, CDR1 is LNHDA and CDR2 is SQIVND (reference sequence). The CDR3 extends over 18 amino acids.